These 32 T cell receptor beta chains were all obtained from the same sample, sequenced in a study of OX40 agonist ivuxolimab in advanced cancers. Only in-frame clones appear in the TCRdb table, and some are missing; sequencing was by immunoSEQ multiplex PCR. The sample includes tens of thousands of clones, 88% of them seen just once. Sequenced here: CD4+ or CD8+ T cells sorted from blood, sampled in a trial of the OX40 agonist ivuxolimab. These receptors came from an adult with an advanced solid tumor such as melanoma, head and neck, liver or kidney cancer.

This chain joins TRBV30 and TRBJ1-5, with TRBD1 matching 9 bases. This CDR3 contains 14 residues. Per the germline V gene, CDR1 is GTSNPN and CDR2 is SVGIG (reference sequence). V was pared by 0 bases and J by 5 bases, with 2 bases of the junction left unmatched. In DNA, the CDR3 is TGTGCCTGGAGTGTACAGGGGGCGGATCAGCCCCAGCATTTT. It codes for CAWSVQGADQPQHF.

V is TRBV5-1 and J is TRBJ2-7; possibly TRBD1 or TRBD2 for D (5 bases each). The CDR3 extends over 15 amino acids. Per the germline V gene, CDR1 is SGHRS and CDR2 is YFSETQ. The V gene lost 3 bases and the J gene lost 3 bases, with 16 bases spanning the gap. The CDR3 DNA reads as TGCGCCAGCAGCTCGTTCGGGACGGACAACTACGAGCAGTACTTC. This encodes CASSSFGTDNYEQYF.

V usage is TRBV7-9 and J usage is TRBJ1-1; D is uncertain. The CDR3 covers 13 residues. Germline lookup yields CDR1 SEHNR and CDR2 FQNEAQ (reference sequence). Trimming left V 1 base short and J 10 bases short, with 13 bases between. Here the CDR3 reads CASSLVARGAAFF. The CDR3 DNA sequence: TGTGCCAGCAGCTTAGTTGCTCGGGGAGCAGCTTTCTTT.

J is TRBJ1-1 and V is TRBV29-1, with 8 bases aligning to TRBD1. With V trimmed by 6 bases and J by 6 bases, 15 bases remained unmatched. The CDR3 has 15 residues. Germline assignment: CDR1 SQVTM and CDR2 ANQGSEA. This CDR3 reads CSVGGRGRLKAEAFF. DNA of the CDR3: TGCAGCGTAGGGGGCAGGGGGCGGTTGAAGGCTGAAGCTTTCTTT.

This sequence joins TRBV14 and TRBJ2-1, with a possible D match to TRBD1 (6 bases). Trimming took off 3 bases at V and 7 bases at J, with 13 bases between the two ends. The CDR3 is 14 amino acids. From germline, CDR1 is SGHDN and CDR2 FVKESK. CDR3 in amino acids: CASSHLDRRNEQFF. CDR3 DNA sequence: TGTGCCAGCAGCCACCTGGACAGAAGGAATGAGCAGTTCTTC.

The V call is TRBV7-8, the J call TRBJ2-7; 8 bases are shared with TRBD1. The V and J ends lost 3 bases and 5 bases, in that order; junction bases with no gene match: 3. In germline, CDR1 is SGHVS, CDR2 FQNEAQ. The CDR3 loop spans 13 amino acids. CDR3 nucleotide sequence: TGTGCCAGCAGCTTTGGACAGGGCGACGAGCAGTACTTC. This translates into CASSFGQGDEQYF.

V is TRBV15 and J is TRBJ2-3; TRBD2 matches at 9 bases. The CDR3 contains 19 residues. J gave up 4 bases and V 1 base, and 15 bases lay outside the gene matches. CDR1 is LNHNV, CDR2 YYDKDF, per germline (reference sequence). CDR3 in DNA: TGTGCCACCAGCAGAGGCTCTGAAACTAGCGGGTGGAGGTCAGATACGCAGTATTTT. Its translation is CATSRGSETSGWRSDTQYF.

The DNA of the CDR3 is TGTGCCAGCTCACCGGGGGGCCGGGGCTATGGCTACACCTTC. Encoded protein: CASSPGGRGYGYTF. The rearrangement links TRBV18 to TRBJ1-2, with D tentatively TRBD1 (6 bases). CDR3 length: 14 amino acids. The germline V gene has CDR1 KGHSH and CDR2 LQKENI. The V end lost 3 bases, the J end lost 4 bases, and 12 bases lay between the germline ends.

Here the CDR3 DNA reads TGTGCCAGCAACTCACCCGCGGGGCAGGCGTTGAACACTGAAGCTTTCTTT. This translates into CASNSPAGQALNTEAFF. The chain employs TRBV6-4 and TRBJ1-1, with D possibly being TRBD1 (5 bases). The length of the CDR3 is 17 residues. The V end lost 7 bases, the J end lost 0 bases, and 21 bases lay between the germline ends. Per the germline V gene, CDR1 is MRHNA and CDR2 is SNTAGT.

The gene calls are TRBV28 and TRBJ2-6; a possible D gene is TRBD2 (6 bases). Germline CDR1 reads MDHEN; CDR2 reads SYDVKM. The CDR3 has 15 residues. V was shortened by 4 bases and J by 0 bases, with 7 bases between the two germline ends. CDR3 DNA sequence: TGTGCCAGCAGTTCCGGGAGCTCTGGGGCCAACGTCCTGACTTTC. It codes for CASSSGSSGANVLTF. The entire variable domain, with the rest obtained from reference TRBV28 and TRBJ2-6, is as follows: DVKVTQSSRYLVKRTGEKVFLECVQDMDHENMFWYRQDPGLGLRLIYFSYDVKMKEKGDIPEGYSVSREKKERFSLILESASTNQTSMYLCASSSGSSGANVLTFGAGSRLTVL.

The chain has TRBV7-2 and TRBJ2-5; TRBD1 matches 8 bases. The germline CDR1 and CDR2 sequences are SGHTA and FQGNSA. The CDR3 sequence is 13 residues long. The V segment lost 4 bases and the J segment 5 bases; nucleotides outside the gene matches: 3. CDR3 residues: CASSSRQGETQYF. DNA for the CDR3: TGTGCCAGCAGCTCACGACAGGGGGAGACCCAGTACTTC.

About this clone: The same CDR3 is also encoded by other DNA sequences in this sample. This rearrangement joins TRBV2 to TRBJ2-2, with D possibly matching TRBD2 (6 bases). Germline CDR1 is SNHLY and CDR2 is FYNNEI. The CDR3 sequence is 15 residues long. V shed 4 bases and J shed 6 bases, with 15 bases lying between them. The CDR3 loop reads CASSGGLGGSGELFF. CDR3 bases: TGTGCCAGCAGTGGGGGTTTGGGGGGTTCCGGGGAGCTGTTTTTT.

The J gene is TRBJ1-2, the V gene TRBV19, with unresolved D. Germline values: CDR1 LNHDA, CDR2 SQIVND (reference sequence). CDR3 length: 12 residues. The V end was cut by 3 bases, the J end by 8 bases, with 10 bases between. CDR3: CASSIGQWGYTF. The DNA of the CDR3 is TGTGCCAGTAGTATCGGGCAGTGGGGCTACACCTTC.

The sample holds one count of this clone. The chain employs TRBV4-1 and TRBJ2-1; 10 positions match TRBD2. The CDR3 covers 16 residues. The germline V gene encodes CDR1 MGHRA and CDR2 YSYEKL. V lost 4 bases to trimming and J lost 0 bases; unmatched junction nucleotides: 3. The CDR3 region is CASSRRTSGSYNEQFF. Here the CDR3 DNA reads TGCGCCAGCAGCCGACGGACTAGCGGCTCCTACAATGAGCAGTTCTTC.

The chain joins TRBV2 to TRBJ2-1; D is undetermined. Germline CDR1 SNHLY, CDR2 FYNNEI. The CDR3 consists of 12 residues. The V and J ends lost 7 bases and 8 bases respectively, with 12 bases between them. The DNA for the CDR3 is TGTGCCAGCATTACCATCCGGGATGAGCAGTTCTTC. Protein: CASITIRDEQFF.

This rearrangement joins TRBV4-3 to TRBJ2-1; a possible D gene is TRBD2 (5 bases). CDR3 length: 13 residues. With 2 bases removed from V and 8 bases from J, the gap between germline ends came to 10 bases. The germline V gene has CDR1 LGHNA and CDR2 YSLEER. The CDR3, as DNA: TGCGCCAGCAGCCAACGCGCCGGGGATGAGCAGTTCTTC. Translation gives CASSQRAGDEQFF.

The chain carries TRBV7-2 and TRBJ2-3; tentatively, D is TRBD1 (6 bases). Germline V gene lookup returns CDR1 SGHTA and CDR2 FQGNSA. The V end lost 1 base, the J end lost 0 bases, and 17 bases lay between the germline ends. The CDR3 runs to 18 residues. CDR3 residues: CASSLGPTGITSTDTQYF. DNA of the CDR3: TGTGCCAGCAGCTTAGGTCCTACAGGGATAACTAGCACAGATACGCAGTATTTT.

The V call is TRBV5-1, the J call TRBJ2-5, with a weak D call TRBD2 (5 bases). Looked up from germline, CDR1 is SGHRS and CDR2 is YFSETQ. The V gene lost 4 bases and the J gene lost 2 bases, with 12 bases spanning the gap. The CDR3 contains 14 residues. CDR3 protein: CASSPGREQETQYF. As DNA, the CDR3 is TGCGCCAGCAGCCCCGGACGGGAACAAGAGACCCAGTACTTC.

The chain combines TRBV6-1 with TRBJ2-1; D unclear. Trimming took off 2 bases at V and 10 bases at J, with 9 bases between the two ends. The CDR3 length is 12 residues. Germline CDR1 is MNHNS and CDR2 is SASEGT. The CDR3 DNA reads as TGTGCCAGCAGTGAACCCTCGTCGGAGCAGTTCTTC. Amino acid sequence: CASSEPSSEQFF.

CDR3: CASSPQGRSYNSPLHF. The CDR3 region has the DNA TGTGCCAGCAGCCCGCAAGGACGCTCCTATAATTCACCCCTCCACTTT. The chain couples TRBV7-3 to TRBJ1-6; D is unresolved. The CDR3 totals 16 residues. With 5 bases removed from V and 0 bases from J, the gap between germline ends came to 11 bases. CDR1 and CDR2 from the germline V gene are SGHTA and FQGTGA.

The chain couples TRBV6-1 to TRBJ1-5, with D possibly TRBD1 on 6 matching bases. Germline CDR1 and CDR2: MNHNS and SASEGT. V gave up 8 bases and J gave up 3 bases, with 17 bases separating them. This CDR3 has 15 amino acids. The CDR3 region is CASGSRQENNQPQHF. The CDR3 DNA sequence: TGTGCCAGCGGGAGCCGACAGGAAAACAATCAGCCCCAGCATTTT.

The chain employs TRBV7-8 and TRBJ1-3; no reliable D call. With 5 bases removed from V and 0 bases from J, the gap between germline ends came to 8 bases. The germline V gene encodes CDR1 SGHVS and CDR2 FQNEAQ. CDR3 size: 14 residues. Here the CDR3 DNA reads TGTGCCAGCAGCCCAGCGGGCTCTGGAAACACCATATATTTT. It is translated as CASSPAGSGNTIYF.

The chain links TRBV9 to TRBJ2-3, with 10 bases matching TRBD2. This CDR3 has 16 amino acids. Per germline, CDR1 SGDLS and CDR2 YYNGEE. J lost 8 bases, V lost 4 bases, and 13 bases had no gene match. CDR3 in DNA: TGTGCCAGCAGCCCAGACACCGGGACTAGCGTCAGTACGCAGTATTTT. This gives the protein CASSPDTGTSVSTQYF.

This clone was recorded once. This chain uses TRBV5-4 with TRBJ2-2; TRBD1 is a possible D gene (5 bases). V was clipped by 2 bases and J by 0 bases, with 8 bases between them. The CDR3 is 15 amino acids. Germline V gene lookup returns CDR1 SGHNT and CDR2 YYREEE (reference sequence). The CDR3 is CASSFQGANTGELFF. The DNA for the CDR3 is TGTGCCAGCAGCTTCCAGGGTGCGAACACCGGGGAGCTGTTTTTT.

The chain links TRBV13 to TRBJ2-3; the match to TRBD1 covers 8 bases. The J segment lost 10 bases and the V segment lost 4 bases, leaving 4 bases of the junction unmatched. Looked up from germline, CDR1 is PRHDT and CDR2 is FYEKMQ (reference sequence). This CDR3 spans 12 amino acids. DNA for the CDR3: TGTGCCAGCAGCTCCAGGGGGCAAGCGCAGTATTTT. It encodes CASSSRGQAQYF.

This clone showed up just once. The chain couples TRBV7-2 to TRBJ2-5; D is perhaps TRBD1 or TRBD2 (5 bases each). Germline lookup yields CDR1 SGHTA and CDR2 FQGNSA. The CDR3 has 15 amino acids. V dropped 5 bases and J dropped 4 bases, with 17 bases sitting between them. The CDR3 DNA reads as TGTGCCAGCAGCCGAGGCCAGGGTGGGGGAGAGACCCAGTACTTC. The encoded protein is CASSRGQGGGETQYF.

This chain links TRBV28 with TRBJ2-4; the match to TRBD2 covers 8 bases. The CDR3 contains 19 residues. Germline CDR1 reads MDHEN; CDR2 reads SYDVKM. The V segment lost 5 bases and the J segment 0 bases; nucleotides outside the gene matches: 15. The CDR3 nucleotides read TGTGCCAGCAGTGGGGTTGGGGAAGCGGGAGAATTAGCCAAAAACATTCAGTACTTC. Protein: CASSGVGEAGELAKNIQYF.

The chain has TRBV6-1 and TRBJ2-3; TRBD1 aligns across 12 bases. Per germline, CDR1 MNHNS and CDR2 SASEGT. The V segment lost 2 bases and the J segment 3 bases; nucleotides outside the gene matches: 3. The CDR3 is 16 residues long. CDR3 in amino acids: CASSEPGQGATDTQYF. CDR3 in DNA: TGTGCCAGCAGTGAACCGGGACAGGGGGCAACAGATACGCAGTATTTT.

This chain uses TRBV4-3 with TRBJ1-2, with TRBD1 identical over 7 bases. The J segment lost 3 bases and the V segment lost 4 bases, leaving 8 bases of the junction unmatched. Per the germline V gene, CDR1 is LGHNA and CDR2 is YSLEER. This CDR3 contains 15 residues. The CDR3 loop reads CASSPYTGDDYGYTF. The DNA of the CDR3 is TGCGCCAGCAGCCCTTATACAGGGGACGACTATGGCTACACCTTC.

The CDR3 DNA sequence: TGTGCCACCAGCTCTACCGGGACTAGCGGGACCAATGAGCAGTTCTTC. It translates to CATSSTGTSGTNEQFF. The rearrangement uses TRBV15 and TRBJ2-1, with 13 bases matching TRBD2. Looked up from germline, CDR1 is LNHNV and CDR2 is YYDKDF (reference sequence). With 5 bases clipped from V and 6 bases from J, the junction kept 7 bases outside the gene matches. The CDR3 totals 16 residues.

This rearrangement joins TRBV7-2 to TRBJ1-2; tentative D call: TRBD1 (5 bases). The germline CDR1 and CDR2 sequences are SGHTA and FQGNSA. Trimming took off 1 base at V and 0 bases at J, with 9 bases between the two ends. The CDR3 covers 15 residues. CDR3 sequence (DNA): TGTGCCAGCAGCTTAGGGGGCAGGACTAACTATGGCTACACCTTC. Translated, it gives CASSLGGRTNYGYTF.

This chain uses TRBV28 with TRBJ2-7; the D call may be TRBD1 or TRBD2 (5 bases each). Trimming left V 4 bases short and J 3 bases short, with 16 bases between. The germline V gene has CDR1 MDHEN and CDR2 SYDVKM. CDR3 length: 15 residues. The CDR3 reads CASSSGTWQVYEQYF. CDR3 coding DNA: TGTGCCAGCAGTTCCGGGACGTGGCAGGTCTACGAGCAGTACTTC.